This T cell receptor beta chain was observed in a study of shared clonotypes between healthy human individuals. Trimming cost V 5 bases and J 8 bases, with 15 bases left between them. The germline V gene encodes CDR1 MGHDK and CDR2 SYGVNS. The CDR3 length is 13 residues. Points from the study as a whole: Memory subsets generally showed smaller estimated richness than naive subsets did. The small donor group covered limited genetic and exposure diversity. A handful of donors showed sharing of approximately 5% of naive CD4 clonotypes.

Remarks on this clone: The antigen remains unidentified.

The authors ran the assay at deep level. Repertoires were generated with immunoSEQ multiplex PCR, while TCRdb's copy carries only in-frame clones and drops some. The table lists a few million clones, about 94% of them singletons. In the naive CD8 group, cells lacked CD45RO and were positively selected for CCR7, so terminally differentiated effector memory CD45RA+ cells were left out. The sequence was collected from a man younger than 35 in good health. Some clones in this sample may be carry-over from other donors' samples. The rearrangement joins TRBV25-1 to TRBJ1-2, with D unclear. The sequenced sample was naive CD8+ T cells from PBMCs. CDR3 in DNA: TGTGCCAGCAGTAATAGCATGACGGAGGGCTACACCTTC. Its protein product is CASSNSMTEGYTF.